This T cell receptor beta chain was captured in a study of blood T cell repertoires in COVID-19. Study-wide context: PBMCs, B-cell-depleted T cells, or T cells were the source of the cDNA or gDNA that made up the material.

The length of the CDR3 is 17 residues. Germline-derived CDR1 and CDR2 are MDHEN and SYDVKM. V shed 5 bases and J shed 2 bases, with 19 bases lying between them. Sequencing was performed with immunoSEQ multiplex PCR; in TCRdb, only in-frame clones are kept and a portion is missing. The table includes some 270,000 clones, 75% to 90% detected once. The source material was PBMCs or T cells enriched from blood (not recorded which). This receptor was identified in a woman in her twenties or thirties with acute COVID-19. The gene calls are TRBV28 and TRBJ1-5; D unclear. The CDR3, as DNA: TGTGCCAGCAGTACTATGTACGGGGAGACGGGCAATCAGCCCCAGCATTTT. This translates into CASSTMYGETGNQPQHF.